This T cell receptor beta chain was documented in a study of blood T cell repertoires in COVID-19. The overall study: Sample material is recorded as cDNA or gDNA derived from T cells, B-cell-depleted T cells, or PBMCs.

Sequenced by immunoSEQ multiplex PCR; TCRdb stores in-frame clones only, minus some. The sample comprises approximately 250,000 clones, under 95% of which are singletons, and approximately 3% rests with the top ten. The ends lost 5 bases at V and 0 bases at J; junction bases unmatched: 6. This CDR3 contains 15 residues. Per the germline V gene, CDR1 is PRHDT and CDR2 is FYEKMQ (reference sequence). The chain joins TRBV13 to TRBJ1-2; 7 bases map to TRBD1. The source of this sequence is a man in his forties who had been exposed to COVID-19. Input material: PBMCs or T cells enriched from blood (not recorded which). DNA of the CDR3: TGTGCCAGCAGCGAAGGGACAGTGTCTAACTATGGCTACACCTTC. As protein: CASSEGTVSNYGYTF.